This TCR beta chain appears in the sequencing data of a study of blood T cell repertoires in COVID-19. Produced via immunoSEQ multiplex PCR; TCRdb's table is partial and in-frame only. Of under 250,000 clones in the sample, over 80% were seen once. Trimming removed 4 bases from V and 1 base from J, with 5 bases in between. Per germline, CDR1 SEHNR and CDR2 FQNEAQ (reference sequence). The CDR3 sequence is 12 residues long. Sequences were obtained from PBMCs or T cells enriched from blood (not recorded which). The receptor was isolated from a woman aged 25 to 45 with acute COVID-19. The chain carries TRBV7-9 and TRBJ2-7; D unresolved. The CDR3 nucleotides are TGTGCCAGCAGCTCCTCTTCCTACGAGCAGTACTTC. Translation: CASSSSSYEQYF.